This T cell receptor (beta chain) was sequenced for a study of cytomegalovirus exposure and HLA in healthy donors. V was pared by 4 bases and J by 7 bases, with 16 bases between. Germline assignment: CDR1 SGHTA and CDR2 FQGTGA. This CDR3 has 14 amino acids. Primers for the PCR totalled 60 Vbeta and 13 Jbeta. Some clones are missing from TCRdb's copy, which holds only in-frame ones; the method was immunoSEQ multiplex PCR. The sample lists under 300,000 clones, approximately 82% seen once, with about 7.5% in the top ten. V and J are TRBV7-3 and TRBJ1-1; D is undetermined. The source of this sequence is a woman between 55 and 75 years old in good health and CMV-seropositive. Input material: PBMCs. The CDR3 spells CASSSQGGRGEAFF. The CDR3 DNA is TGTGCCAGCAGCTCACAAGGAGGGCGCGGTGAAGCTTTCTTT.